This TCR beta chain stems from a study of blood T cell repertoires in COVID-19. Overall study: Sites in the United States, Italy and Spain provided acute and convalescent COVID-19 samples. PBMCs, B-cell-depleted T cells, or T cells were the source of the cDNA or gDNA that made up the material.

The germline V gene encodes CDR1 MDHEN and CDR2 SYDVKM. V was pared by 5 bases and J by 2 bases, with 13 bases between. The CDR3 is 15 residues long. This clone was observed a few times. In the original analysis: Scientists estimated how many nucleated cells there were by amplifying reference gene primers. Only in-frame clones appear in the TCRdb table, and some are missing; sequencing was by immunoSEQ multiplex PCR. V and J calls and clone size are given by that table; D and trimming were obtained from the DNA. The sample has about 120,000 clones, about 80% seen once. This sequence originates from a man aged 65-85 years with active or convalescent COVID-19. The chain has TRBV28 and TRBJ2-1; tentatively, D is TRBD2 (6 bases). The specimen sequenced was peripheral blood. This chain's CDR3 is CASSEGGNPYNEQFF. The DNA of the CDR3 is TGTGCCAGCAGTGAAGGAGGGAACCCCTACAATGAGCAGTTCTTC.